The 17 T cell receptor beta chains listed next were all sequenced from one sample in a study of blood T cell repertoires in COVID-19. TCRdb's copy holds only in-frame clones and misses some; the assay was immunoSEQ multiplex PCR. This table has approximately 270,000 clones, just under 90% appearing once. The sequencing sample was made of PBMCs or T cells enriched from blood (not recorded which). These receptor sequences come from a woman in her sixties who had recovered from COVID-19.

V usage is TRBV4-1 and J usage is TRBJ2-5; 10 bases match TRBD1. Trimming removed 1 base from V and 8 bases from J; junction bases left unmatched: 4. The germline CDR1 and CDR2 sequences are MGHRA and YSYEKL. The CDR3 extends over 14 amino acids. CDR3: CASSQGGQGNTQYF. As DNA, the CDR3 is TGCGCCAGCAGCCAAGGGGGACAGGGGAATACCCAGTACTTC.

V and J are TRBV18 and TRBJ2-3; 12 positions agree with TRBD1. V was clipped by 3 bases and J by 5 bases; unmatched bases: 6. Germline-derived CDR1 and CDR2 are KGHSH and LQKENI. The length of the CDR3 is 16 residues. CDR3 in amino acids: CASSPAGTGGIDTQYF. The CDR3 DNA sequence: TGTGCCAGCTCACCGGCCGGGACAGGGGGCATAGATACGCAGTATTTT.

The gene calls are TRBV5-1 and TRBJ1-6; no definite D call. In germline, CDR1 is SGHRS, CDR2 YFSETQ. V lost 0 bases, J lost 0 bases, and 10 bases lay in between. CDR3 size: 17 residues. CDR3 region: CASSLELGSSYNSPLHF. The CDR3 DNA follows: TGCGCCAGCAGCTTGGAATTAGGGAGCTCCTATAATTCACCCCTCCACTTT. Variable domain in full (rest from reference TRBV5-1 and TRBJ1-6): KAGVTQTPRYLIKTRGQQVTLSCSPISGHRSVSWYQQTPGQGLQFLFEYFSETQRNKGNFPGRFSGRQFSNSRSEMNVSTLELGDSALYLCASSLELGSSYNSPLHFGNGTRLTVT.

This clone was counted a few times. The chain's CDR3 is CASSQRGRQGEFF. The DNA for the CDR3 is TGTGCCAGCAGCCAAAGGGGGAGACAGGGAGAGTTCTTC. This chain joins TRBV11-3 and TRBJ2-1; 7 bases fit TRBD1. CDR3 length equals 13 residues. J gave up 14 bases and V 5 bases, and 12 bases lay outside the gene matches. CDR1 is SGHNT and CDR2 is YENEEA in the germline V gene.

In this sample, this clone turned up once. The chain joins TRBV9 to TRBJ2-1; TRBD2 matches at 13 bases. Unmatched junction bases numbered 5, after V lost 2 bases and J lost 3 bases. The germline V gene has CDR1 SGDLS and CDR2 YYNGEE. The CDR3 has 17 residues. CDR3 loop: CASSVRLAGGLYNEQFF. CDR3 coding DNA: TGTGCCAGCAGCGTCAGACTAGCGGGGGGCCTCTACAATGAGCAGTTCTTC.

The chain joins TRBV7-8 to TRBJ1-2; a possible D gene is TRBD1 (5 bases). The CDR3 contains 15 residues. Trimming removed 5 bases at V and 4 bases at J, with 17 bases between. The germline V gene has CDR1 SGHVS and CDR2 FQNEAQ. The CDR3 coding sequence is TGTGCCAGCAGCCCGGTGGTTGGGGCCAGCTATGGCTACACCTTC. It encodes CASSPVVGASYGYTF.

The chain is built from TRBV10-3 and TRBJ1-2; 7 bases match TRBD1. Germline V gives CDR1 ENHRY, CDR2 SYGVKD. V shed 6 bases, J shed 2 bases, and the junction held 12 bases outside the gene matches. The CDR3 consists of 16 residues. For the CDR3, the DNA is TGTGCCATCAGGGAGACAAAACAGGGGACCAACTATGGCTACACCTTC. Translating it yields CAIRETKQGTNYGYTF.

The chain couples TRBV3-1 (or the pseudogene TRBV3-2) to TRBJ2-5; 10 nucleotides align to TRBD2. The CDR3 is 15 amino acids. The germline V gene has CDR1 LGHDT and CDR2 YNNKEL (reference sequence). The trim removed 4 bases at V and 5 bases at J, leaving 7 bases unmatched. This CDR3 is CASSLLTSGTETQYF. The CDR3, as DNA: TGTGCCAGCAGCCTGCTTACTAGCGGGACGGAGACCCAGTACTTC.

The chain links TRBV5-1 to TRBJ1-1; D gene uncertain. Trimming removed 0 bases from V and 1 base from J, with 13 bases in between. This CDR3 has 16 amino acids. Germline CDR1 reads SGHRS; CDR2 reads YFSETQ. CDR3 in DNA: TGCGCCAGCAGCTTGGTGGTCCGGGTGGGGAACACTGAAGCTTTCTTT. Protein: CASSLVVRVGNTEAFF.

The V and J genes are TRBV30 and TRBJ1-2; 9 positions match TRBD1. The CDR3 covers 14 residues. Germline V lookup: CDR1 GTSNPN, CDR2 SVGIG (reference sequence). V gave up 3 bases and J gave up 0 bases; unmatched junction bases: 2. CDR3 in DNA: TGTGCCTGGAGGGGACAGGGTACTAACTATGGCTACACCTTC. Protein: CAWRGQGTNYGYTF.

The J gene is TRBJ2-4, the V gene TRBV6-2 or TRBV6-3; TRBD2 aligns across 11 bases. In germline, CDR1 is MNHEY, CDR2 SVGEGT. The CDR3 has 16 residues. V trimming: 6 bases; J trimming: 7 bases; junction bases outside the gene matches: 11. In DNA, the CDR3 is TGTGCCAGCAGCCAAGGACTAGCGGGCCACGATAACATTCAGTACTTC. This translates into CASSQGLAGHDNIQYF.

The chain couples TRBV28 to TRBJ1-5; D not certain. Germline lookup yields CDR1 MDHEN and CDR2 SYDVKM. Trimming stripped 7 bases from V and 5 bases from J, with 18 bases between. This CDR3 has 15 amino acids. CDR3 bases: TGTGCCAGCACCATAGGGAGCAGAGCTTATCAGCCCCAGCATTTT. This gives the protein CASTIGSRAYQPQHF.

The chain is built from TRBV2 and TRBJ2-1, with 9 bases that match TRBD2. The CDR3 consists of 17 residues. V shed 0 bases, J shed 2 bases, and the junction held 5 bases outside the gene matches. Germline CDR1 is SNHLY and CDR2 is FYNNEI. Here the CDR3 DNA reads TGTGCCAGCAGTGAAGCGTTCGGCGGGAGGGCCTACAATGAGCAGTTCTTC. Protein sequence: CASSEAFGGRAYNEQFF.

The V gene is TRBV7-9, the J gene TRBJ2-2; no definite D call. The V end was cut by 6 bases, the J end by 4 bases, with 12 bases between. The CDR3 runs 14 residues. CDR1 and CDR2 (germline): SEHNR, FQNEAQ (reference sequence). The CDR3 spells CASSSRVATGELFF. In DNA, the CDR3 is TGTGCCAGCAGTTCCCGGGTCGCCACCGGGGAGCTGTTTTTT.

V gene TRBV13 combines with J gene TRBJ2-5; D not resolved. The CDR3 loop spans 12 amino acids. The V end was cut by 6 bases, the J end by 7 bases, with 12 bases between. The germline V gene has CDR1 PRHDT and CDR2 FYEKMQ (reference sequence). CDR3 loop: CASSIEPGTQYF. CDR3 coding DNA: TGTGCCAGCAGTATAGAGCCAGGGACCCAGTACTTC.

The chain couples TRBV3-1 (or the pseudogene TRBV3-2) to TRBJ1-5; unclear D gene. This CDR3 contains 12 residues. Germline values: CDR1 LGHDT, CDR2 YNNKEL (reference sequence). V was trimmed by 3 bases and J by 5 bases, leaving 5 bases between them. The CDR3 DNA reads as TGTGCCAGCAGCCAGGCCGATCAGCCCCAGCATTTT. Translated, it gives CASSQADQPQHF.

This sequence joins TRBV7-9 and TRBJ1-1; 9 bases agree with TRBD1. Unmatched junction bases numbered 2, after V lost 8 bases and J lost 1 base. The CDR3 has 13 residues. Germline V gives CDR1 SEHNR, CDR2 FQNEAQ (reference sequence). In DNA, the CDR3 is TGTGCCAGCGCGGGACAGGGGAACACTGAAGCTTTCTTT. Translated, it gives CASAGQGNTEAFF.